The clone carrying this T cell receptor (beta chain) showed up just once. Antigen: not known. This CDR3 is missing its conserved last phenylalanine or tryptophan, likely due to a read error. This sample is part of a study of T cell repertoires in cytomegalovirus infection. Study-wide context: Researchers turned to recently identified HLA-C-restricted CMV epitopes as well as well-studied HLA-B-restricted ones. An indication of both CMV infection and matching HLA type came from public TCR beta signatures.

The junction had 4 bases not matched to a gene; V was cut back by 3 bases and J by 4 bases. The germline V gene has CDR1 SGHNT and CDR2 YYREEE (reference sequence). This CDR3 has 16 amino acids. TCRdb re-called the reads through MiXCR, storing one row per CDR3 protein. This sample has 250,000 to 400,000 distinct CDR3 sequences, with approximately 25% found just once. This chain uses TRBV5-4 with TRBJ2-1, with 13 bases that match TRBD2. Here the sequenced sample was cultured PBMCs, taken from culture after CMV antigen stimulation. This receptor was obtained from a human donor in good health (CMV status not recorded). Some clones in this sample may be carry-over from other donors' samples. The CDR3: CASSWGTSGAYNEQFL. CDR3 DNA: TGTGCCAGCAGCTGGGGGACTAGCGGGGCATACAATGAGCAGTTCCTC.